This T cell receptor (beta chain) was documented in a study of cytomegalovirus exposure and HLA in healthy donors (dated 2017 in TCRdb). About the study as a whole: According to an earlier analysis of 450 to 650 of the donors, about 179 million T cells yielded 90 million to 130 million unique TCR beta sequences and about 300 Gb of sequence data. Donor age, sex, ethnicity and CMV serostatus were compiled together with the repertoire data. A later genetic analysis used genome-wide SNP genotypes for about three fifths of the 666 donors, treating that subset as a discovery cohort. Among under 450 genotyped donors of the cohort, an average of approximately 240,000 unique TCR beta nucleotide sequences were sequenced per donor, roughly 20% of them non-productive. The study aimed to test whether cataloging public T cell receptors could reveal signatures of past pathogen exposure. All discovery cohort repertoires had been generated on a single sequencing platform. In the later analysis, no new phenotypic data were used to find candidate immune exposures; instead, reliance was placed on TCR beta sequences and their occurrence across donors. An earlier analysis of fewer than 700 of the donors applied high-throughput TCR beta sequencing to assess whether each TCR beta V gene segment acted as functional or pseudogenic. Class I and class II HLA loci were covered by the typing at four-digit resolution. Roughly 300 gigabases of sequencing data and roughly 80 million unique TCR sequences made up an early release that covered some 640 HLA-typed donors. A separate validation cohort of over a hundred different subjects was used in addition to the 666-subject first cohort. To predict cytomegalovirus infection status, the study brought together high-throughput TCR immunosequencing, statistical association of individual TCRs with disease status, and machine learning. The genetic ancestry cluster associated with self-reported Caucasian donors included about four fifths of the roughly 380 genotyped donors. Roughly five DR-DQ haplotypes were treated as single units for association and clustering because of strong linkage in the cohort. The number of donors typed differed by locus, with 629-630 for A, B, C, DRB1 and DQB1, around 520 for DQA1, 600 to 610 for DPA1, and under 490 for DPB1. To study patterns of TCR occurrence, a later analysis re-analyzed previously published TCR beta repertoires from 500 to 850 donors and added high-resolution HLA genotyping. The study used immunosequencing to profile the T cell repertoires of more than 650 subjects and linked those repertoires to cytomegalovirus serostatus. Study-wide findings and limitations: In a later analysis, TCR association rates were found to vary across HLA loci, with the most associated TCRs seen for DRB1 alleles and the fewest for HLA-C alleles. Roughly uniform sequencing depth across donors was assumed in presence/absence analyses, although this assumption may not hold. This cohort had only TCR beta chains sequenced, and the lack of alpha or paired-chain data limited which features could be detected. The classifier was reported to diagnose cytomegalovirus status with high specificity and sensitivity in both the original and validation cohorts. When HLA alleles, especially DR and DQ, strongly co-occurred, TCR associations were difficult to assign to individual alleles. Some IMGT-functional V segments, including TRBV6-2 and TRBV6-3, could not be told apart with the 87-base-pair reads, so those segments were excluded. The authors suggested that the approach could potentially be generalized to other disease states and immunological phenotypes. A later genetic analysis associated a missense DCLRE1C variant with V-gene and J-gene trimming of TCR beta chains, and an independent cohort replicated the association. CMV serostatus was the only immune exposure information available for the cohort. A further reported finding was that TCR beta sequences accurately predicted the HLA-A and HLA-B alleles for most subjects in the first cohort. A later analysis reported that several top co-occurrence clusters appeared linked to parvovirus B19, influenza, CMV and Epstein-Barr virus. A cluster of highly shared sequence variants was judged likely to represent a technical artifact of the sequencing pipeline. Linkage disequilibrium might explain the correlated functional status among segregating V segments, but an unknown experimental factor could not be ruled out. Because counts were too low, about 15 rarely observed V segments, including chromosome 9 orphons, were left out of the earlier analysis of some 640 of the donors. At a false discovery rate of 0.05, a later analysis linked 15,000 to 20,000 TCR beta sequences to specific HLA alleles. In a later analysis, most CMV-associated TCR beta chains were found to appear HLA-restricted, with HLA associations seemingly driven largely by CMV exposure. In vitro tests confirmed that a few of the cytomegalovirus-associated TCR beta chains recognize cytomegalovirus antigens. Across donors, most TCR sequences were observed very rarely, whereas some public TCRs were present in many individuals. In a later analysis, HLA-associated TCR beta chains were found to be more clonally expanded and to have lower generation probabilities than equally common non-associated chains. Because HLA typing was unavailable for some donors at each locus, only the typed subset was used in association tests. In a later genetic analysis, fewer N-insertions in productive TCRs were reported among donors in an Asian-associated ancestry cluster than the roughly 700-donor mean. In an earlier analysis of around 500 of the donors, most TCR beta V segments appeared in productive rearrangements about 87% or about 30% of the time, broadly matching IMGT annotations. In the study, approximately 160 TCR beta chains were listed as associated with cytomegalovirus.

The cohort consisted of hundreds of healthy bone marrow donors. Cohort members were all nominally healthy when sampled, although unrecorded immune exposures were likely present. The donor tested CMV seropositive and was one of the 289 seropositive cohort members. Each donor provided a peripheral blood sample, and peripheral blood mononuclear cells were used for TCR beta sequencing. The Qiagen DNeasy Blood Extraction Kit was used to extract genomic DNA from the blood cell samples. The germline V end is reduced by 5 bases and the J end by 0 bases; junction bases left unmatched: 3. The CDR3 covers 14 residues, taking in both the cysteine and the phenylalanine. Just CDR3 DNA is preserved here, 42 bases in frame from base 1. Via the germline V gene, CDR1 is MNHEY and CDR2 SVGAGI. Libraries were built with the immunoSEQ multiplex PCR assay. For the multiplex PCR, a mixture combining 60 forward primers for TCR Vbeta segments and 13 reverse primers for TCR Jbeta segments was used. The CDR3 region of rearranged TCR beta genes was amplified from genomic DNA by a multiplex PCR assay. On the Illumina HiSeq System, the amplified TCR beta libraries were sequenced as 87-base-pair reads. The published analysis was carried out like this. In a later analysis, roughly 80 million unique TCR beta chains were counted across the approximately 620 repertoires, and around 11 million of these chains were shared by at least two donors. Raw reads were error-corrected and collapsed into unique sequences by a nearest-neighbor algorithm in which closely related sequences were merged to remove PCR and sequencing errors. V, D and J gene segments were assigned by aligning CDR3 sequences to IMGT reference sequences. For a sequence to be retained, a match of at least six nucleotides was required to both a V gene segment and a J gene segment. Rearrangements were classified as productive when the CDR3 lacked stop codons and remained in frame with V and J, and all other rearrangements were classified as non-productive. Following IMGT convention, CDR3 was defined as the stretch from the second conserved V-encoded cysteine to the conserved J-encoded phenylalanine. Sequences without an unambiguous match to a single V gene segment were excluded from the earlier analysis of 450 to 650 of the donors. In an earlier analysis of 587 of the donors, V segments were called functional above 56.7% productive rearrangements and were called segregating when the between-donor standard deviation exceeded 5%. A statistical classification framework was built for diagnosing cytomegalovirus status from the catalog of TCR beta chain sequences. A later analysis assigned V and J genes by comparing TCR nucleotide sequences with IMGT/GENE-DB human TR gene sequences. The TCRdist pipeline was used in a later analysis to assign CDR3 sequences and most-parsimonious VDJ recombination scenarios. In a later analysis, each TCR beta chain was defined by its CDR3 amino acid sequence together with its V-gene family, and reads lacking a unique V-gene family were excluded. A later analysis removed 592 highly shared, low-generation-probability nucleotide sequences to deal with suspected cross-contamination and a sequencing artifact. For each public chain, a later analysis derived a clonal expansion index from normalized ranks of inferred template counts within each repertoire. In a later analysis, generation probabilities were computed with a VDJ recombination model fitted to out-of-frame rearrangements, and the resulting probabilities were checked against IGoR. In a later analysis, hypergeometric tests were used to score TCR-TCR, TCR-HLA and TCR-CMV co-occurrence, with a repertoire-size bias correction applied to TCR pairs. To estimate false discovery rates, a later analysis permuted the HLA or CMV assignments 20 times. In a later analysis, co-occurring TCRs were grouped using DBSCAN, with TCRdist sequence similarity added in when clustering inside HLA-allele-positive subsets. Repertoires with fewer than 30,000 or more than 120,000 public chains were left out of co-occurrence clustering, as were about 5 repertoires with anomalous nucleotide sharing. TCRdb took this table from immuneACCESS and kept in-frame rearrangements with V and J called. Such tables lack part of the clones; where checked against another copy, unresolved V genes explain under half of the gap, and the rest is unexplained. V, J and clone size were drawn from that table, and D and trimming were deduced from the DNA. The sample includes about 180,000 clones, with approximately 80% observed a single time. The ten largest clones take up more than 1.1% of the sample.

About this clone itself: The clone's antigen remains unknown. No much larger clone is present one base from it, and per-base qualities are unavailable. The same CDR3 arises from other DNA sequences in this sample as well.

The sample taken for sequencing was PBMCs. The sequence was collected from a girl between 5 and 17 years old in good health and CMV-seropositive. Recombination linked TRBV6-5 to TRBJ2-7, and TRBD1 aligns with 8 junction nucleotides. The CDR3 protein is CASSLGQGSYEQYF. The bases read TGTGCCAGCAGTCTTGGACAGGGCTCCTACGAGCAGTACTTC.